This T cell receptor (beta chain) was captured by sequencing in a study of radiotherapy plus CTLA-4 blockade in lung cancer. Study context: Of the patients, 15% to 20% showed objective responses and roughly 30% attained disease control.

TCRdb's copy holds only in-frame clones and misses some; the assay was immunoSEQ multiplex PCR. The table shows 30,000 to 35,000 clones, with 60% to 75% occurring only once. Remarks on this clone: The antigen remains undetermined.

There are 15 residues in the CDR3. Germline assignment: CDR1 SGHNT and CDR2 YENEEA. The J segment lost 1 base and the V segment lost 3 bases, leaving 5 bases of the junction unmatched. General study results and limits: Reports identified early blood T cell clone dynamics, with interferon-beta, as the best response predictor. In blood, after radiotherapy plus ipilimumab, tumor-derived TCR clones expanded.

The sequence was obtained from a human donor with non-small cell lung cancer who had stable disease on radiotherapy plus ipilimumab. The chain combines TRBV11-3 with TRBJ1-2; 7 bases are a match to TRBD1. Material: peripheral blood, obtained from a patient treated with radiotherapy plus ipilimumab. CDR3 sequence (DNA): TGTGCCAGCAGCTTGGAACAGGGGAGTAACTATGGCTACACCTTC. Amino acids: CASSLEQGSNYGYTF.